This T cell receptor beta chain derives from a study of T-cell memory formation after mild COVID-19. Whole-study results and caveats: Mainly in CM and EM were contracting CD4+ clones; CD8+ were in EMRA. Balance between CD4 and CD8 was seen in clones contracting day 15 to 85, and a CD4+ lean was seen in later expanders.

TCRalpha and TCRbeta libraries used 5'RACE with constant-segment primers and UMIs. TCRdb processed the 5' RACE reads anew with MiXCR; each CDR3 protein has one entry. The table records under 550,000 distinct CDR3 sequences, 18% of them present only once. In this sample, this clonotype turned up a few times. Its cognate antigen is unknown. Trimming pared 5 bases from V and 1 base from J, leaving 17 bases between. The CDR3 is made up of 16 amino acids. Germline V lookup: CDR1 SNHLY, CDR2 FYNNEI. Sequences were obtained from PBMCs or a T cell subset sorted from them (not recorded which). The V call is TRBV2, the J call TRBJ2-5; a weak D match, TRBD1 (6 bases). The TCR sequence derives from a man aged 18 to 29 who had mild COVID-19 (a few samples of this study predate the infection). Cell type and time point are not known. CDR3 in amino acids: CASSPGQLTVQETQYF. CDR3 bases: TGTGCCAGCAGTCCCGGACAGTTAACCGTCCAAGAGACCCAGTACTTC.